Listed here is a single TCR beta chain. One end of the junction is discordant with germline, which a read error may explain. This record comes from a study of blood T cell repertoires in COVID-19. Study in general: COVID-19 samples collected from the United States, Italy and Spain covered acute and convalescent phases. T cells, B-cell-depleted T cells, or PBMCs supplied cDNA or gDNA.

Seattle's cohort entered during active infection and was followed longitudinally. The germline V gene has CDR1 SGHRS and CDR2 YFSETQ. The CDR3 has 19 residues. In the original processing: Using reference gene primer amplification, nucleated cell counts were estimated. The method was immunoSEQ multiplex PCR; TCRdb's version includes in-frame clones alone and lacks a portion of them. V, J and clone size reflect that table, while D and trimming were determined from the DNA. The profile shows around 300,000 clones, about 91% of them singletons. Material: peripheral blood. This chain joins TRBV5-1 and TRBJ1-1; 12 nucleotides agree with TRBD1. The sequence derives from a woman aged 25 to 39 with COVID-19, enrolled during active disease. The CDR3 reads CASSQPGQGAGRLNTEAFF. The CDR3 DNA follows: TGCGCCAGCAGCCAGCCGGGACAGGGGGCAGGGAGGTTGAACACTGAAGCCTTCTTT.